This T cell receptor (beta chain) was observed in a study of shared clonotypes between healthy human individuals. Looking at the study overall: Donor ages ranged 18 to 49 years: two women, a few men.

Data came from immunoSEQ multiplex PCR; TCRdb stores just in-frame clones and leaves some out. The repertoire holds about 2.1 million clones, with 90% to 95% as singletons. Positively selected for CCR7, the CD45RO-negative cells used as naive CD8 cells excluded terminally differentiated effector memory CD45RA+ cells. CDR1 and CDR2 from the germline V gene are LNHDA and SQIVND (reference sequence). The CDR3 contains 15 residues. J lost 2 bases, V lost 7 bases, and 10 bases had no gene match. The sequence was obtained from a man aged 18 to 35 in good health. Some clones in this sample may be carry-over from other donors' samples. The sample taken for sequencing was naive CD8+ T cells from PBMCs. The chain is built from TRBV19 and TRBJ1-1, with 7 bases fitting TRBD1. The CDR3 region is CASKTRDRGNTEAFF. The CDR3 nucleotides read TGTGCCAGTAAAACCCGGGACAGAGGTAACACTGAAGCTTTCTTT.